This T cell receptor (beta chain) was documented in a study of OX40 agonist ivuxolimab in advanced cancers. The trim removed 5 bases at V and 8 bases at J, leaving 17 bases unmatched. CDR1 is SGHAT, CDR2 FQNNGV, per germline. The CDR3 extends over 17 amino acids. Assay: immunoSEQ multiplex PCR; the TCRdb copy retains only in-frame clones and omits some. There are 83,000 or so clones in the sample; more than 90% occur only once, and approximately 0.69% lies in the top ten. The chain carries TRBV11-2 and TRBJ1-2, with TRBD1 matching over 10 bases. Sample: CD4+ or CD8+ T cells sorted from blood, taken in a trial of the OX40 agonist ivuxolimab. This TCR came from an adult with an advanced solid tumor such as melanoma, head and neck, liver or kidney cancer. The CDR3 region has the DNA TGTGCCAGCAGCCTGATGACAGGGGGCGCCTTTATGGGAGGCTACACCTTC. It translates to CASSLMTGGAFMGGYTF.